This T cell receptor beta chain emerged from a study of regulatory T cells in long-lasting Graves disease. The CDR3 sequence is 15 residues long. V shed 6 bases, J shed 3 bases, and the junction held 11 bases outside the gene matches. Germline CDR1 reads GTSNPN; CDR2 reads SVGIG (reference sequence). This clonotype was picked up many times. Documented time point: newly diagnosed GD, antithyroid drugs for less than 3 months. Making the TCR library involved RNA that had been extracted from PBMCs. Construction of the TCR beta libraries employed iRepertoire HTBI primers in conjunction with Arm-PCR of CDR3 regions. MiXCR, run by TCRdb on the multiplex PCR reads, gives a single entry per CDR3 protein. The sample records 450,000 to 700,000 distinct CDR3 sequences, roughly 13% being singletons. In addition, the sample was reused for a study of T cells in Graves' hyperthyroidism and ophthalmopathy.

The sequencing here drew on peripheral blood mononuclear cells (PBMCs), taken at new diagnosis, from a patient treated with antithyroid drugs. This TCR came from a young man with Graves disease. This sequence joins TRBV30 and TRBJ1-3; 7 positions match TRBD1. DNA of the CDR3: TGTGCCTGTTCCACGGCCGCAGGGGGTGGAAACACCATATATTTT. Translated: CACSTAAGGGNTIYF. The whole variable domain, remainder taken from reference TRBV30 and TRBJ1-3, is SQTIHQWPATLVQPVGSPLSLECTVEGTSNPNLYWYRQAAGRGLQLLFYSVGIGQISSEVPQNLSASRPQDRQFILSSKKLLLSDSGFYLCACSTAAGGGNTIYFGEGSWLTVV.